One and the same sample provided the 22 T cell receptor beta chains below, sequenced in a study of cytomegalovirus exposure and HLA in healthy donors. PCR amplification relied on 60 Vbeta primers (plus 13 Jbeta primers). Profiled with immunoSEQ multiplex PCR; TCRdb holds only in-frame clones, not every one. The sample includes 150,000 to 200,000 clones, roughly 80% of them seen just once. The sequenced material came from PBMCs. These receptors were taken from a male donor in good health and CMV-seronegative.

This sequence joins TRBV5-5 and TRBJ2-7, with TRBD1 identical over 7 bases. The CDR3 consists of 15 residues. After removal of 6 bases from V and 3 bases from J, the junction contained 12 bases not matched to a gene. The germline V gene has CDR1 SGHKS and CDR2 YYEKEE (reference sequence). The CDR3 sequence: CASTHHGDRSYEQYF. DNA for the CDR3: TGTGCCAGCACCCACCACGGGGACAGAAGCTACGAGCAGTACTTC.

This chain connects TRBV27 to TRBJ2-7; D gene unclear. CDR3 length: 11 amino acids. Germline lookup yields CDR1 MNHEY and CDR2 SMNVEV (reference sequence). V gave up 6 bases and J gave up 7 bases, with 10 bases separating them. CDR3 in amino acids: CASRTRNEQYF. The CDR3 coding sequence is TGTGCCAGCAGAACGAGGAATGAGCAGTACTTC.

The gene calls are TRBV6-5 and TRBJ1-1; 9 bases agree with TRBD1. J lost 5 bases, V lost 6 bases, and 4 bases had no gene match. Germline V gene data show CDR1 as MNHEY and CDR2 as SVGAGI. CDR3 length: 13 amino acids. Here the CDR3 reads CASRSTGGTEAFF. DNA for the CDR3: TGTGCCAGCAGATCGACAGGGGGGACTGAAGCTTTCTTT.

In DNA form, the CDR3 reads TGTGCCTGGGCGGGACAGGGCCATCAGCCCCAGCATTTT. Encoded protein: CAWAGQGHQPQHF. The chain is built from TRBV30 and TRBJ1-5; 9 nucleotides agree with TRBD1. Germline V lookup: CDR1 GTSNPN, CDR2 SVGIG (reference sequence). CDR3 length: 13 residues. J lost 5 bases, V lost 5 bases, and 4 bases had no gene match. The complete variable domain, with remaining parts taken from reference TRBV30 and TRBJ1-5, reads SQTIHQWPATLVQPVGSPLSLECTVEGTSNPNLYWYRQAAGRGLQLLFYSVGIGQISSEVPQNLSASRPQDRQFILSSKKLLLSDSGFYLCAWAGQGHQPQHFGDGTRLSIL.

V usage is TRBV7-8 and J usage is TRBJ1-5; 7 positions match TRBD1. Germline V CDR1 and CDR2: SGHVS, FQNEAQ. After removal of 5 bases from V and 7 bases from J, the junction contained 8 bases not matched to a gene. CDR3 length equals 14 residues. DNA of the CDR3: TGTGCCAGCAGCCTAGACAGGGAGAGGCAGCCCCAGCATTTT. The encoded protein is CASSLDRERQPQHF.

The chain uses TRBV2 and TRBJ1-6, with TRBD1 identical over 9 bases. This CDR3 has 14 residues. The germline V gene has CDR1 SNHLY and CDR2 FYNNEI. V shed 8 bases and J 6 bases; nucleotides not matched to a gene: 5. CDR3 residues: CASPQGAFNSPLHF. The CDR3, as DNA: TGTGCCAGCCCACAGGGGGCGTTTAATTCACCCCTCCACTTT.

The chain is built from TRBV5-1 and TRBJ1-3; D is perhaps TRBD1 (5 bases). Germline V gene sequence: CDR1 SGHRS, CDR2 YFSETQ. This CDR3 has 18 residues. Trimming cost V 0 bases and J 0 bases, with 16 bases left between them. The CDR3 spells CASSLGIPTAVSGNTIYF. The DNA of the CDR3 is TGCGCCAGCAGCTTGGGGATCCCGACAGCAGTCTCTGGAAACACCATATATTTT.

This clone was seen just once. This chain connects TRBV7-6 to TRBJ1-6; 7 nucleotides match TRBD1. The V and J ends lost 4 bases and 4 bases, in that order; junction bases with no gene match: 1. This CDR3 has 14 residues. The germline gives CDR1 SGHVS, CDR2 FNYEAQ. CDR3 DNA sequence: TGTGCCAGCAGCTCGACAGGGTATAATTCACCCCTCCACTTT. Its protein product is CASSSTGYNSPLHF. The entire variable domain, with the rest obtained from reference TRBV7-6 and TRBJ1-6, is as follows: GAGVSQSPRYKVTKRGQDVALRCDPISGHVSLYWYRQALGQGPEFLTYFNYEAQQDKSGLPNDRFSAERPEGSISTLTIQRTEQRDSAMYRCASSSTGYNSPLHFGNGTRLTVT.

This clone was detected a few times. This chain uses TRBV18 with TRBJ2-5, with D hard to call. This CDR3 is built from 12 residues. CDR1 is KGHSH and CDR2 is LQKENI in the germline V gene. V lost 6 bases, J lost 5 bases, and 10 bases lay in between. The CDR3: CASSLLRETQYF. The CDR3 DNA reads TGTGCCAGCTCTCTCCTCCGTGAGACCCAGTACTTC.

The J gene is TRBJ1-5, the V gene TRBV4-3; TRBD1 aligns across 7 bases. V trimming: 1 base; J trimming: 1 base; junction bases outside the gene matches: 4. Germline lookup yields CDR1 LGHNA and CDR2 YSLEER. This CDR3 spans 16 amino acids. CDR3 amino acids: CASSQGAGGSNQPQHF. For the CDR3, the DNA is TGCGCCAGCAGCCAAGGGGCAGGGGGGAGCAATCAGCCCCAGCATTTT.

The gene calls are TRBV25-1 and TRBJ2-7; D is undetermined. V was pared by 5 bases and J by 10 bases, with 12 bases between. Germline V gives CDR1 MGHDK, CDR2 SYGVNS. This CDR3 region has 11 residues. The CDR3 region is CASSTRLLQYF. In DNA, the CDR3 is TGTGCCAGCAGTACACGACTGTTACAGTACTTC.

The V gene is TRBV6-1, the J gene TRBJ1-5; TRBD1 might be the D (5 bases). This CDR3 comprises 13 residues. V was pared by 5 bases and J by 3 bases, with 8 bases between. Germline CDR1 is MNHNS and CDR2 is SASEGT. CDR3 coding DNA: TGTGCCAGCAGTCTGGACAACAATCAGCCCCAGCATTTT. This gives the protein CASSLDNNQPQHF.

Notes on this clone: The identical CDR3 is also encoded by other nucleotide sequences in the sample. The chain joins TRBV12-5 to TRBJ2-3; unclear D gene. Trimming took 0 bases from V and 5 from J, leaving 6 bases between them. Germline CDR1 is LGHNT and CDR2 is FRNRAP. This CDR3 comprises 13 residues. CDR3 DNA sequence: TGTGCTAGTGGTTTGGTCGGCGGAGATACGCAGTATTTT. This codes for CASGLVGGDTQYF.

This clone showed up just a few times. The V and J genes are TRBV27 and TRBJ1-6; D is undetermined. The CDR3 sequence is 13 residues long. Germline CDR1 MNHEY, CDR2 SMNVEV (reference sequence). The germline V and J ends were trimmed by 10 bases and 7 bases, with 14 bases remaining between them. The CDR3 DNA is TGTGCCACCAAACGGGTTCTGAATTCACCCCTCCACTTT. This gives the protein CATKRVLNSPLHF.

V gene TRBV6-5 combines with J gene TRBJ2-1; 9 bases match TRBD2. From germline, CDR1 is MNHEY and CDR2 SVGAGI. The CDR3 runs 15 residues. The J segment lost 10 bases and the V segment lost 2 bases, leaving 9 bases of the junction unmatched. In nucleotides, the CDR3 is TGTGCCAGCAGTTACGACGCGGGGGGGAGTCGCGAGCAGTTCTTC. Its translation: CASSYDAGGSREQFF.

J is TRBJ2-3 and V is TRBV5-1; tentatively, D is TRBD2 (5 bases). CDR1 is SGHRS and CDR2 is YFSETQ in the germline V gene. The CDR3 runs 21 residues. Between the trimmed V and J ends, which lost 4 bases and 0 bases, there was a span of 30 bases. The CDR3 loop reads CASSPWTIMRSSGSSTDTQYF. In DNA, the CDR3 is TGCGCCAGCAGCCCCTGGACCATTATGAGGTCGTCGGGGTCTAGCACAGATACGCAGTATTTT.

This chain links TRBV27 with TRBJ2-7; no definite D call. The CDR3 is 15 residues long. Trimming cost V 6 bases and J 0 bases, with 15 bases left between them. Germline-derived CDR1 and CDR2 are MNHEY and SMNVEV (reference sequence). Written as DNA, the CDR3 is TGTGCCAGCAGCCGTGACCTTAGGAGCTCCTACGAGCAGTACTTC. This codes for CASSRDLRSSYEQYF.

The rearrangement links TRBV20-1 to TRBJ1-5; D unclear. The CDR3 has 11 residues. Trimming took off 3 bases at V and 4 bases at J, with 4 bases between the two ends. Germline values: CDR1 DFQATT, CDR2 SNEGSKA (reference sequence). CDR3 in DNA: TGCAGTGCTAGTGAGAATCAGCCCCAGCATTTT. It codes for CSASENQPQHF.

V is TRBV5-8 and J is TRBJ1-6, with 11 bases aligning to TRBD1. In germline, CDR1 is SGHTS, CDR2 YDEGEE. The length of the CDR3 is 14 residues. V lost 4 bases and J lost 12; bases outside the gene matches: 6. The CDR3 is CASSPGTGGLPLHF. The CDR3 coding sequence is TGTGCCAGCAGCCCTGGGACAGGGGGGTTACCCCTCCACTTT.

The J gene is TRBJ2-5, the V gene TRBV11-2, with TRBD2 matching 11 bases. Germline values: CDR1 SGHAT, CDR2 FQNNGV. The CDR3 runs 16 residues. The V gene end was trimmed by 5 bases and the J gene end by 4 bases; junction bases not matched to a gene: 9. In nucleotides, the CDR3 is TGTGCCAGCAGCCCTATAGCGGGGGGGGTAATAGAGACCCAGTACTTC. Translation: CASSPIAGGVIETQYF.

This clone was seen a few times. The CDR3 loop reads CASSEKLRVDGYTF. CDR3 nucleotide sequence: TGTGCCAGCAGTGAAAAGCTCAGGGTAGATGGCTACACCTTC. The chain recombines TRBV2 with TRBJ1-2; D is perhaps TRBD1 (5 bases). Germline lookup yields CDR1 SNHLY and CDR2 FYNNEI. V lost 2 bases, J lost 6 bases, and 13 bases lay in between. This CDR3 spans 14 amino acids.

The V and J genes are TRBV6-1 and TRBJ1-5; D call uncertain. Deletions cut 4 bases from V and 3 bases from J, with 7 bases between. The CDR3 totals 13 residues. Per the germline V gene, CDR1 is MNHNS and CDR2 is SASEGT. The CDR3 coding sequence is TGTGCCAGCAGTGGACACATCAATCAGCCCCAGCATTTT. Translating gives CASSGHINQPQHF.